This T cell receptor beta chain was identified in a study of vaccination and CD4 T cells after COVID-19. Overall study: Either a CEFX pool, an HIV-1 Nef pool, or no peptide was added to control cultures.

Treatment: roughly 10-day PBMC culture with coronavirus spike peptide pools or control peptides (ViraFEST assay). At the Johns Hopkins FTIC core, DNA taken from cultured CD4+ T cells was sequenced by way of the Oncomine TCR Beta short-read assay. DNA came from CD4+ T cells after culture. TCRdb ran MiXCR on the PCR reads and lists one entry per CDR3 protein. The sample carries under 4,000 distinct CDR3 sequences, roughly a sixth recorded once. Trimming removed 4 bases from V and 3 bases from J, with 10 bases in between. The germline gives CDR1 MNHEY, CDR2 SMNVEV (reference sequence). The CDR3 is made up of 14 amino acids. Relative to its sample, this clonotype is medium-sized. As yet, its antigen is unknown.

The chain joins TRBV27 to TRBJ1-5; no firm D call. What was sequenced was CD4+ T cells from blood, cultured in vitro. This clonotype originated in a human donor who had recovered from COVID-19. CDR3 coding DNA: TGTGCCAGCAGTTCAAAAGGGCTCAATCAGCCCCAGCATTTT. Translating it yields CASSSKGLNQPQHF.